This TCR beta chain derives from a study of cytomegalovirus exposure and HLA in healthy donors. Study-wide results and caveats: In a later analysis, TCR association rates varied by HLA locus: DRB1 most, HLA-C fewest.

Trimming removed 6 bases at V and 7 bases at J, with 16 bases between. Germline V gene lookup returns CDR1 SNHLY and CDR2 FYNNEI. The length of the CDR3 is 14 residues. The PCR was carried out with 60 Vbeta primers and 13 Jbeta primers. The method was immunoSEQ multiplex PCR; TCRdb's version includes in-frame clones alone and lacks a portion of them. The sample consists of over 200,000 clones, approximately 84% of them appearing once. On this clone itself: Its antigen remains unknown.

The receptor comes from a woman aged 40 to 50 in good health and CMV-seronegative. The chain links TRBV2 to TRBJ1-3; TRBD1 might be the D (6 bases). Input material: PBMCs. The CDR3: CASSATGSGNTIYF. CDR3 sequence (DNA): TGTGCCAGCAGCGCTACAGGGTCGGGGAACACCATATATTTT. Supplemented by reference TRBV2 and TRBJ1-3, the full variable domain reads EPEVTQTPSHQVTQMGQEVILRCVPISNHLYFYWYRQILGQKVEFLVSFYNNEISEKSEIFDDQFSVERPDGSNFTLKIRSTKLEDSAMYFCASSATGSGNTIYFGEGSWLTVV.